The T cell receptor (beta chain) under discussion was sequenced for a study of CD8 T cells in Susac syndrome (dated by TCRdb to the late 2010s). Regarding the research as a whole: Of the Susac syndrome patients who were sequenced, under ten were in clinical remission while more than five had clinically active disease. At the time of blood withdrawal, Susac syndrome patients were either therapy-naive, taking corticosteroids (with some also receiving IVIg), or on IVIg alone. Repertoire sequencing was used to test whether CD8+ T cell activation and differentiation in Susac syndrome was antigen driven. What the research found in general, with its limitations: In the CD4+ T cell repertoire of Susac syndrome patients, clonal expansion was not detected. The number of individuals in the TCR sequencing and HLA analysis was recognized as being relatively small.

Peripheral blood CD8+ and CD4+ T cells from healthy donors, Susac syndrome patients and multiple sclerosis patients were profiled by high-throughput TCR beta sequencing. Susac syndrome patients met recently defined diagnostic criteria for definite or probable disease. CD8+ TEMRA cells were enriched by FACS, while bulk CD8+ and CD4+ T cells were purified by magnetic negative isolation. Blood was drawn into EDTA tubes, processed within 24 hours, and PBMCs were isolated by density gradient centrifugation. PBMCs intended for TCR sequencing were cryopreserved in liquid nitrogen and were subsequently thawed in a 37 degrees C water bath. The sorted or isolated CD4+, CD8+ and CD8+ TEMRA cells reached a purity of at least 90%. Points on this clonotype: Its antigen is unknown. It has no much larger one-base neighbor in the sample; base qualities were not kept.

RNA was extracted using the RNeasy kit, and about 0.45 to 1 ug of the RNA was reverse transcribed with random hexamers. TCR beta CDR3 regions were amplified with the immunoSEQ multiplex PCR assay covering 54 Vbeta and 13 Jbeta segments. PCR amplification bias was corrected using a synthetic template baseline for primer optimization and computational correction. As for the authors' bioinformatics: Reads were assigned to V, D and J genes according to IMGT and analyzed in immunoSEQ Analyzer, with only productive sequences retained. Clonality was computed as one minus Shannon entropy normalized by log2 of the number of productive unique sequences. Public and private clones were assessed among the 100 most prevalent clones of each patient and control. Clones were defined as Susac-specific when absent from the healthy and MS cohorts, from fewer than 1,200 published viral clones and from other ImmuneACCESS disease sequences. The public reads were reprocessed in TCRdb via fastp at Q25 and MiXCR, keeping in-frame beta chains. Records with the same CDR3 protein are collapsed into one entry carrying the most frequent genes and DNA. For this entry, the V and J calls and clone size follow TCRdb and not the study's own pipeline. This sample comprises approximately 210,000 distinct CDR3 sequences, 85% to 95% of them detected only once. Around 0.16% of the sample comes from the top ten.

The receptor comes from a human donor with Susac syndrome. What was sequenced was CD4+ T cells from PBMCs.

The CDR3 protein sequence reads: CASGLADRGLTDTQYF. The nucleotide sequence reads TGTGCTAGTGGTTTGGCGGACAGGGGACTCACAGATACGCAGTATTTT. The chain couples TRBV12-5 to TRBJ2-3; 9 central bases correspond to TRBD1. V is pruned by 1 base and J by 2 bases, leaving 4 bases of the junction without a gene match. Inclusive of the bounding cysteine and phenylalanine, the CDR3 is 16 residues long. Just the 48-base CDR3 DNA is kept, in frame starting at base 1. The germline V gene encodes CDR1 LGHNT and CDR2 FRNRAP.